This T cell receptor beta chain appears in the sequencing data of a study of blood T cell repertoires in COVID-19. Study in general: Researchers got acute and convalescent COVID-19 samples from the United States, Italy and Spain. Nucleic acid was either cDNA or gDNA, and it came from T cells, B-cell-depleted T cells, or PBMCs.

In the original processing: By means of reference gene primer amplification, nucleated cell counts were estimated. Only in-frame clones appear in the TCRdb table, and some are missing; sequencing was by immunoSEQ multiplex PCR. The V and J calls and clone size come from that table; D and trimming were worked out from the DNA. The sample contains about 110,000 clones, approximately 78% of which appear only once. Looked up from germline, CDR1 is ENHRY and CDR2 is SYGVKD. The CDR3 totals 15 residues. Trimming at V came to 6 bases and at J to 0 bases, leaving 7 bases not matched to a gene. The chain uses TRBV10-3 and TRBJ1-1; 7 bases agree with TRBD1. The sequenced sample consisted of peripheral blood. This receptor was taken from a man in his 70s with acute or convalescent COVID-19. CDR3 in amino acids: CAIRAEGAMNTEAFF. The CDR3 DNA follows: TGTGCCATCAGGGCCGAGGGGGCCATGAACACTGAAGCTTTCTTT.